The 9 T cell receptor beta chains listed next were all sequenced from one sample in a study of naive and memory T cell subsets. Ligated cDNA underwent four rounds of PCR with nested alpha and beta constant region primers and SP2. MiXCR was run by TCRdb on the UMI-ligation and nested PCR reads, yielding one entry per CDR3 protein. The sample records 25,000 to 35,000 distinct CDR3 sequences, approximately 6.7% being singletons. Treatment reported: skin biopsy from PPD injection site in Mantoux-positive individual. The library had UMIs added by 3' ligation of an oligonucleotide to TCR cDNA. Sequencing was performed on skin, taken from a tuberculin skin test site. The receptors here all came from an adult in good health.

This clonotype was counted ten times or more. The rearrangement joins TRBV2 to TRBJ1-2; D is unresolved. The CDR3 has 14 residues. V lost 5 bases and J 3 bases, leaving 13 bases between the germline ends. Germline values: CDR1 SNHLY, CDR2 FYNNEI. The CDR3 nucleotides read TGTGCCAGCAGTATCCAGCCTGTGGACTATGGCTACACCTTC. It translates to CASSIQPVDYGYTF. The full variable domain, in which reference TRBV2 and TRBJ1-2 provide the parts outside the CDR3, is EPEVTQTPSHQVTQMGQEVILRCVPISNHLYFYWYRQILGQKVEFLVSFYNNEISEKSEIFDDQFSVERPDGSNFTLKIRSTKLEDSAMYFCASSIQPVDYGYTFGSGTRLTVV.

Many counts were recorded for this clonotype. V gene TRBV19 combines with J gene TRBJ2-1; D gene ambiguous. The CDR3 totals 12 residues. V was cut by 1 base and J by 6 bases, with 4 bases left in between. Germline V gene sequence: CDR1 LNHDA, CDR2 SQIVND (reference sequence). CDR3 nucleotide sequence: TGTGCCAGTAGTATAGCATCCAATGAGCAGTTCTTC. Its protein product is CASSIASNEQFF.

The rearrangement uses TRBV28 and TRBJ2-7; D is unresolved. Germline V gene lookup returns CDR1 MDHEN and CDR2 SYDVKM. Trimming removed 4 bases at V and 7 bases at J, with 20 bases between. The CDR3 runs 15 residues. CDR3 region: CASSSPVGPSLEQYF. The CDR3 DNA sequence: TGTGCCAGCAGTTCGCCGGTCGGGCCCTCGTTAGAGCAGTACTTC.

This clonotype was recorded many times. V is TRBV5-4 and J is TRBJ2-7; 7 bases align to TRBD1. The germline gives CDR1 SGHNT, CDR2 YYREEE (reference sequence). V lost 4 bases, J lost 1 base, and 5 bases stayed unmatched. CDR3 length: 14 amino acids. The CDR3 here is CASSPGQYSYEQYF. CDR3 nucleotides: TGTGCCAGCAGCCCGGGACAGTATTCCTACGAGCAGTACTTC.

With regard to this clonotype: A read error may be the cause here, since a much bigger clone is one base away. CDR3 amino acids: CASSRTGNTEAFF. DNA for the CDR3: TGTGCCAGCAGCCGGACAGGGAACACTGAAGCTTTCTTT. This chain connects TRBV7-9 to TRBJ1-1; the match to TRBD1 covers 7 bases. The J segment lost 1 base and the V segment lost 5 bases, leaving 1 base of the junction unmatched. The CDR3 is 13 residues long. CDR1 is SEHNR, CDR2 FQNEAQ, per germline (reference sequence).

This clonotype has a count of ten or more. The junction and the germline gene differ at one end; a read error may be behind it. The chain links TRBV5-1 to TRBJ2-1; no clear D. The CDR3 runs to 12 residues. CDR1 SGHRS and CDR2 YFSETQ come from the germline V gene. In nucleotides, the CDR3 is TGCGCCAGCAGCGACTCCTTCAATGAGCAGTTCTTC. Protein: CASSDSFNEQFF.

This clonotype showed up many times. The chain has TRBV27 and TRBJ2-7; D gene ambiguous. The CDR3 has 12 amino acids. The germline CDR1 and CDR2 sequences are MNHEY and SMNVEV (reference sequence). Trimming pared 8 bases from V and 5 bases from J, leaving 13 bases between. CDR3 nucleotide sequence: TGTGCCAGCGGCCTACAGTACGACGAGCAGTACTTC. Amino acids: CASGLQYDEQYF.

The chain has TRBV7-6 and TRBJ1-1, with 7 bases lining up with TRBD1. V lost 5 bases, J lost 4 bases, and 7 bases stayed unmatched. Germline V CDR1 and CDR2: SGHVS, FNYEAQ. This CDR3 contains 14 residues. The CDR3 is CASSINRGGTEAFF. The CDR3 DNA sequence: TGTGCCAGCAGCATTAACAGGGGTGGCACTGAAGCTTTCTTT.

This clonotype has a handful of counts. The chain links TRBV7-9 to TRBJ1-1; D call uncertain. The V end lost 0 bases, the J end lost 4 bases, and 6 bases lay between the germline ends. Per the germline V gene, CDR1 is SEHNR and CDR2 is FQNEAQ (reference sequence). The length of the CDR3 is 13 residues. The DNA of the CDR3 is TGTGCCAGCAGCTTAGCGCGGGTCACTGAAGCTTTCTTT. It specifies CASSLARVTEAFF.